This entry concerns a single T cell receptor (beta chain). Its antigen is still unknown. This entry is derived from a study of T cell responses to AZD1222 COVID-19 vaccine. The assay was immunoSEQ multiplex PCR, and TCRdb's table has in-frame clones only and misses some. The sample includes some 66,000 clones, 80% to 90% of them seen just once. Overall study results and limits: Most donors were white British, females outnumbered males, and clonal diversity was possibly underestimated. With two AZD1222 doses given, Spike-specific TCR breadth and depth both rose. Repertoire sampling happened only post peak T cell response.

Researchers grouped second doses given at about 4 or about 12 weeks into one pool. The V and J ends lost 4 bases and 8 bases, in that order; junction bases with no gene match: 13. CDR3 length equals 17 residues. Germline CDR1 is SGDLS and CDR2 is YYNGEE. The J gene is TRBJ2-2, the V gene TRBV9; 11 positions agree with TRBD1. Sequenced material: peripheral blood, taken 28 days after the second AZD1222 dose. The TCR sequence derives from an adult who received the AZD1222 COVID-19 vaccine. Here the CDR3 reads CASSTQPGQGVGGELFF. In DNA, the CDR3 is TGTGCCAGCAGCACCCAACCGGGACAGGGGGTGGGAGGGGAGCTGTTTTTT.